The 25 T cell receptor beta chains presented below share a single source sample, sequenced in a study of Ad26.COV2.S vaccination and SARS-CoV-2 variants. Described treatment: some 20 received Ad26.COV2.S at low or high dose, single or two shots; 5 received placebo; per-sample allocation not given. At day 63 after the first vaccine or placebo injection, samples were drawn. Clones were sequenced by immunoSEQ multiplex PCR, and TCRdb holds only the in-frame ones, with some missing. The sample lists approximately 410,000 clones; 70% to 90% were seen once. The sample was peripheral blood, taken in a trial of Ad26.COV2.S vaccine versus placebo. The receptors stem from a person between 18 and 60 years old who received the Ad26.COV2.S COVID-19 vaccine or a placebo.

The chain links TRBV12-3 or TRBV12-4 to TRBJ1-1; TRBD1 might be the D (5 bases). This CDR3 has 13 residues. Trimming left V 3 bases short and J 11 bases short, with 16 bases between. CDR3 residues: CASSLGRGRDAFF. The CDR3, as DNA: TGTGCCAGCAGTTTGGGGAGGGGAAGGGATGCTTTCTTT.

This chain connects TRBV14 to TRBJ1-2; no clear D gene. Looked up from germline, CDR1 is SGHDN and CDR2 is FVKESK. The length of the CDR3 is 14 residues. The V gene lost 3 bases and the J gene lost 4 bases, with 12 bases spanning the gap. CDR3 nucleotide sequence: TGTGCCAGCAGCCAGGGTATGGCAGGCTATGGCTACACCTTC. Its protein is CASSQGMAGYGYTF.

The chain uses TRBV12-2 and TRBJ2-7; the table's D call, TRBD2, has no DNA check behind it. TRBV12-2 is a pseudogene. This CDR3 contains 17 residues. The CDR3 here is CASRPGWMRGFSYEQYF. In DNA form, the CDR3 reads TGTGCAAGTCGCCCCGGGTGGATGCGGGGGTTCTCCTACGAGCAGTACTTC.

The gene calls are TRBV5-1 and TRBJ1-1; no clear D gene. CDR1 and CDR2 from the germline V gene are SGHRS and YFSETQ. There are 15 residues in the CDR3. The V and J ends lost 4 bases and 8 bases respectively, with 21 bases between them. The chain's CDR3 is CASSPQFGQAKEAFF. CDR3 DNA: TGCGCCAGCAGCCCCCAATTCGGTCAAGCGAAGGAAGCTTTCTTT.

This sequence joins TRBV30 and TRBJ1-5, with TRBD1 as a possible D gene (6 bases). This CDR3 is 12 amino acids long. V lost 4 bases, J lost 7 bases, and 11 bases lay in between. Germline V gene data show CDR1 as GTSNPN and CDR2 as SVGIG (reference sequence). The DNA of the CDR3 is TGTGCCTGGAACAGGGACGACCAGCCCCAGCATTTT. Its protein is CAWNRDDQPQHF.

This clone was recorded a few times. V and J are TRBV2 and TRBJ1-1, with D unclear. The germline V and J ends were trimmed by 3 bases and 1 base, with 12 bases remaining between them. CDR1 SNHLY and CDR2 FYNNEI come from the germline V gene. The CDR3 loop spans 15 amino acids. The CDR3 here is CASSDFLWGNTEAFF. Written as DNA, the CDR3 is TGTGCCAGCAGTGATTTCCTCTGGGGGAACACTGAAGCTTTCTTT.

The chain couples TRBV7-6 to TRBJ1-5; possibly TRBD1 for D (6 bases). V shed 5 bases and J shed 4 bases, with 9 bases lying between them. The CDR3 is 13 residues long. The germline V gene has CDR1 SGHVS and CDR2 FNYEAQ. The CDR3 loop reads CASSKDRNQPQHF. The CDR3 coding sequence is TGTGCCAGCAGCAAGGACAGAAATCAGCCCCAGCATTTT. The whole variable domain, remainder taken from reference TRBV7-6 and TRBJ1-5, is GAGVSQSPRYKVTKRGQDVALRCDPISGHVSLYWYRQALGQGPEFLTYFNYEAQQDKSGLPNDRFSAERPEGSISTLTIQRTEQRDSAMYRCASSKDRNQPQHFGDGTRLSIL.

This chain joins TRBV7-6 and TRBJ2-1; a weak D match, TRBD2 (5 bases). V was pared by 2 bases and J by 0 bases, with 11 bases between. The V gene's germline CDR1 is SGHVS and CDR2 FNYEAQ. This CDR3 spans 16 amino acids. The CDR3 spells CASSLTGSPSYNEQFF. The CDR3 DNA sequence: TGTGCCAGCAGCTTAACGGGATCCCCCTCCTACAATGAGCAGTTCTTC.

The rearrangement links TRBV6-5 to TRBJ1-2; 7 bases map to TRBD1. Germline lookup yields CDR1 MNHEY and CDR2 SVGAGI. Losses at the gene ends were 7 bases for V and 7 bases for J; bases not matched to a gene: 6. CDR3 length: 12 residues. The CDR3 DNA sequence: TGTGCCAGCACCGGGACAGCACCTGGCTACACCTTC. Translation: CASTGTAPGYTF.

The gene calls are TRBV6-5 and TRBJ2-7; TRBD1 or TRBD2 may be the D gene (5 bases each). Germline V gene lookup returns CDR1 MNHEY and CDR2 SVGAGI. The CDR3 spans 12 residues. V was pared by 7 bases and J by 4 bases, with 11 bases between. The CDR3 reads CASNRSGYEQYF. The CDR3 DNA follows: TGTGCCAGCAACAGGTCGGGGTACGAGCAGTACTTC.

This clone was observed a single time. The chain joins TRBV6-5 to TRBJ2-4; no firm D call. The V end lost 7 bases, the J end lost 8 bases, and 18 bases lay between the germline ends. This CDR3 has 14 residues. CDR1 is MNHEY and CDR2 is SVGAGI in the germline V gene. The CDR3 DNA reads as TGTGCCAGCAACCCGGTGAAACGAAAAGACATTCAGTACTTC. Translation gives CASNPVKRKDIQYF.

The chain uses TRBV4-2 and TRBJ2-7; D might be TRBD2 (5 bases). V was trimmed by 3 bases and J by 7 bases, leaving 13 bases between them. The CDR3 is 13 residues long. Germline lookup yields CDR1 LGHNA and CDR2 YNFKEQ. The CDR3 here is CASSQDRGLEQYF. The CDR3 nucleotides are TGTGCCAGCAGCCAGGACCGAGGGTTAGAGCAGTACTTC.

This clone showed up just a few times. The V gene is TRBV4-1, the J gene TRBJ1-5; D remains ambiguous. The CDR3 spans 16 residues. Trimming shortened V by 0 bases and J by 0 bases, and 9 bases separated the two germline ends. Germline CDR1 is MGHRA and CDR2 is YSYEKL. As DNA, the CDR3 is TGCGCCAGCAGCCAAGAGGTGGGATATAGCAATCAGCCCCAGCATTTT. This encodes CASSQEVGYSNQPQHF.

The V gene is TRBV12-3 or TRBV12-4, the J gene TRBJ2-7; D not resolved. This CDR3 spans 13 amino acids. Deletions cut 3 bases from V and 7 bases from J, with 13 bases between. CDR3: CASSFFGVGEQYF. The CDR3, as DNA: TGTGCCAGCAGTTTTTTTGGGGTAGGTGAGCAGTACTTC.

The chain links TRBV5-6 to TRBJ1-2, with 11 bases fitting TRBD1. The germline gives CDR1 SGHDT, CDR2 YYEEEE. The V segment lost 2 bases and the J segment 5 bases; nucleotides outside the gene matches: 14. The CDR3 runs 18 residues. The CDR3 region has the DNA TGTGCCAGCAGCTTTGTGCTTGGACAGGGGGCGATTTTTTATGGCTACACCTTC. Residues: CASSFVLGQGAIFYGYTF.

The gene calls are TRBV7-9 and TRBJ1-5; the D gene is possibly TRBD1 (5 bases). Germline values: CDR1 SEHNR, CDR2 FQNEAQ (reference sequence). This CDR3 spans 15 amino acids. Between the trimmed V and J ends, which lost 9 bases and 0 bases, there was a span of 15 bases. CDR3 sequence reads: CARAEGPYSNQPQHF. CDR3 DNA sequence: TGTGCCAGGGCGGAGGGGCCTTATAGCAATCAGCCCCAGCATTTT.

This clone has a single count. The chain combines TRBV7-9 with TRBJ2-7, with D perhaps TRBD1 (5 bases). Germline V lookup: CDR1 SEHNR, CDR2 FQNEAQ (reference sequence). The CDR3 is 16 residues long. V gave up 5 bases and J gave up 2 bases, with 19 bases separating them. CDR3 region: CASSKGATRPTYEQYF. CDR3 bases: TGTGCCAGCAGCAAAGGGGCCACCCGCCCAACCTACGAGCAGTACTTC. The full variable domain, its missing parts supplied by reference TRBV7-9 and TRBJ2-7, is DTGVSQNPRHKITKRGQNVTFRCDPISEHNRLYWYRQTLGQGPEFLTYFQNEAQLEKSRLLSDRFSAERPKGSFSTLEIQRTEQGDSAMYLCASSKGATRPTYEQYFGPGTRLTVT.

The gene calls are TRBV6-2 or TRBV6-3 and TRBJ2-7; no firm D call. The CDR3 contains 14 residues. Deletions cut 2 bases from V and 2 bases from J, with 10 bases between. The germline gives CDR1 MNHEY, CDR2 SVGEGT. For the CDR3, the DNA is TGTGCCAGCAGTTACAGCTCCGAGGCCTACGAGCAGTACTTC. Encoded protein: CASSYSSEAYEQYF.

This chain connects TRBV19 to TRBJ2-5; 7 bases match TRBD2. This CDR3 has 15 residues. CDR1 LNHDA and CDR2 SQIVND come from the germline V gene (reference sequence). The junction had 6 bases not matched to a gene; V was cut back by 4 bases and J by 1 base. The CDR3 loop reads CASSTRRGTQETQYF. The CDR3 region has the DNA TGTGCCAGTAGTACGAGGCGGGGGACCCAAGAGACCCAGTACTTC.

This chain connects TRBV19 to TRBJ2-7; D is perhaps TRBD2 (6 bases). V shed 6 bases and J shed 1 base, with 13 bases lying between them. The CDR3 sequence is 14 residues long. Germline values: CDR1 LNHDA, CDR2 SQIVND (reference sequence). CDR3 sequence (DNA): TGTGCCAGTAGCTCGGAAAGCGGGTCCTACGAGCAGTACTTC. Amino acid sequence: CASSSESGSYEQYF.

This clone was observed once. Other DNA variants within this sample encode the same CDR3. V and J are TRBV7-2 and TRBJ2-5; D may correspond to TRBD1 or TRBD2 (6 bases each). With 0 bases removed from V and 5 bases from J, the gap between germline ends came to 10 bases. CDR3 size: 14 residues. Per the germline V gene, CDR1 is SGHTA and CDR2 is FQGNSA. CDR3 DNA: TGTGCCAGCAGCTTAGCGGGGGGCTGGGAGACCCAGTACTTC. Translation gives CASSLAGGWETQYF. Complete variable domain (other parts from reference TRBV7-2 and TRBJ2-5): GAGVSQSPSNKVTEKGKDVELRCDPISGHTALYWYRQSLGQGLEFLIYFQGNSAPDKSGLPSDRFSAERTGGSVSTLTIQRTQQEDSAVYLCASSLAGGWETQYFGPGTRLLVL.

The chain carries TRBV7-3 and TRBJ2-1, with 9 positions matching TRBD2. The germline gives CDR1 SGHTA, CDR2 FQGTGA. Trimming cost V 4 bases and J 3 bases; bases outside gene matches: 4. CDR3 size: 15 residues. The CDR3 here is CASSSGTSLYNEQFF. The CDR3 DNA sequence: TGTGCCAGCAGCTCCGGGACTAGCCTCTACAATGAGCAGTTCTTC.

The V and J genes are TRBV12-3 or TRBV12-4 and TRBJ1-2, with D uncertain. CDR3 size: 13 residues. Trimming took 1 base from V and 2 from J, leaving 5 bases between them. CDR3 sequence reads: CASSLERNYGYTF. The CDR3 coding sequence is TGTGCCAGCAGTTTAGAACGGAACTATGGCTACACCTTC.

V usage is TRBV5-1 and J usage is TRBJ2-2; 8 bases match TRBD1. CDR3 length: 16 amino acids. Per the germline V gene, CDR1 is SGHRS and CDR2 is YFSETQ. The V gene end was trimmed by 3 bases and the J gene end by 2 bases; junction bases not matched to a gene: 6. The CDR3, as DNA: TGCGCCAGCAGCTACCGGACAGGGACAAACACCGGGGAGCTGTTTTTT. Protein sequence: CASSYRTGTNTGELFF. Together with reference TRBV5-1 and TRBJ2-2, the CDR3 gives the full variable domain: KAGVTQTPRYLIKTRGQQVTLSCSPISGHRSVSWYQQTPGQGLQFLFEYFSETQRNKGNFPGRFSGRQFSNSRSEMNVSTLELGDSALYLCASSYRTGTNTGELFFGEGSRLTVL.

This sequence joins TRBV11-2 and TRBJ2-5; no reliable D call. This CDR3 has 12 residues. V lost 0 bases to trimming and J lost 13 bases, with 12 bases between them. Germline V lookup: CDR1 SGHAT, CDR2 FQNNGV. In DNA, the CDR3 is TGTGCCAGCAGCTTAGATCAAGCGTATCGGTACTTC. Amino acid sequence: CASSLDQAYRYF.